This TCR beta chain was profiled in a study of T cell responses to AZD1222 COVID-19 vaccine. Study-wide points: Repertoire sampling occurred only after the peak T cell response. When two AZD1222 doses had been given, Spike-specific TCR breadth and depth rose. At baseline, just a handful of AZD1222 recipients tested seropositive. Donors skewed white British and female; clonal diversity was possibly underestimated.

As to this clone: The antigen is unknown.

Profiling relied on immunoSEQ multiplex PCR, and the TCRdb table lists in-frame clones only, not all of them. The sample has about 69,000 clones, under 90% seen once. Sequencing used peripheral blood, obtained 28 days after the second AZD1222 dose. The clonotype was recovered from an adult who received the AZD1222 COVID-19 vaccine.

DNA for the CDR3: TGTGCCAGCTCACCACCTTCCCGGGCCCGGCGGGGAAACACCATATATTTT. As protein: CASSPPSRARRGNTIYF. The chain has TRBV18 and TRBJ1-3; D is uncertain. CDR1 and CDR2 (germline): KGHSH, LQKENI. The CDR3 contains 17 residues. Trimming shortened V by 0 bases and J by 4 bases, and 16 bases separated the two germline ends.